The clone carrying this TCR beta chain appeared many times. These data come from a study of regulatory T cells in long-lasting Graves disease. For TCR beta, libraries came from iRepertoire HTBI primers and Arm-PCR of CDR3 regions. As handled by the study authors: Spanning all samples, the identified segments comprised some 62 TRBV and over 13 TRBJ. TCRdb reprocessed the multiplex PCR reads with MiXCR, giving one entry per CDR3 protein. TCRdb, not the original authors, processed these V and J calls. The sample shows hundreds of thousands of distinct CDR3 sequences, less than 25% of them seen only once. The time point here: persistent/refractory GD, antithyroid drugs over 5 years with positive TRAb. Isolated PBMC RNA provided the starting material for the TCR library. American Thyroid Association guidelines were used to diagnose Graves' disease. V gave up 3 bases and J gave up 2 bases, with 17 bases separating them. The CDR3 has 16 residues.

The sample was peripheral blood mononuclear cells (PBMCs), taken when the disease was refractory, from a patient treated with antithyroid drugs. The chain has TRBV12-3 or TRBV12-4 and TRBJ2-7; D call uncertain. This clonotype was obtained from a female donor with Graves disease. Here the CDR3 reads CASSFSGQVSTYEQYF. CDR3 sequence (DNA): TGTGCCAGCAGTTTTTCTGGGCAGGTTAGCACCTACGAGCAGTACTTC.